The rows below give T cell receptor beta chains drawn from one sample of a study of long-term antiretroviral therapy in people with HIV. Method: immunoSEQ multiplex PCR; TCRdb's copy keeps in-frame clones and lacks some. Here the sample spans almost 20,000 clones, 80% being singletons. The material was unsorted PBMCs, obtained 0.2 years after starting antiretroviral therapy. All receptors derive from a woman between 40 and 55 years old with HIV. The CDR3 runs from the conserved cysteine through the conserved F or W. Fields, in order: clone size, V gene, J gene, D gene, CDR3 protein, CDR3 DNA. A D gene is named only where the DNA matches it firmly. The size field is filled for only some rows; it gives once, few, many or a size class.

abundance: few; v_gene: TRBV19; j_gene: TRBJ1-6; d_gene: TRBD1; CDR3aa: CASSTDRGYNSPLHF; CDR3nt: TGTGCCAGTAGTACAGACAGGGGTTATAATTCACCCCTCCACTTT
abundance: -; v_gene: TRBV27; j_gene: TRBJ2-1; d_gene: TRBD2; CDR3aa: CASSIAGFTASYNEQFF; CDR3nt: TGTGCCAGCAGCATAGCGGGATTTACGGCGTCCTACAATGAGCAGTTCTTC
abundance: -; v_gene: TRBV27; j_gene: TRBJ2-3; d_gene: TRBD1; CDR3aa: CASSDRANSADTQYF; CDR3nt: TGTGCCAGCAGTGACAGGGCAAACTCAGCAGATACGCAGTATTTT
abundance: -; v_gene: TRBV6-1; j_gene: TRBJ2-7; d_gene: -; CDR3aa: CASSELRQGGEQYF; CDR3nt: TGTGCCAGCAGTGAACTGAGACAGGGAGGGGAGCAGTACTTC
abundance: -; v_gene: TRBV7-9; j_gene: TRBJ2-7; d_gene: TRBD1; CDR3aa: CASSKPGQGSHEQYF; CDR3nt: TGTGCCAGCAGCAAACCGGGACAGGGTTCCCACGAGCAGTACTTC
abundance: -; v_gene: TRBV5-1; j_gene: TRBJ2-7; d_gene: -; CDR3aa: CASSLDVGVPGEQYF; CDR3nt: TGCGCCAGCAGCTTGGATGTGGGAGTGCCGGGCGAGCAGTACTTC
abundance: -; v_gene: TRBV30; j_gene: TRBJ1-1; d_gene: -; CDR3aa: CAWSPLGPEAFF; CDR3nt: TGTGCCTGGAGCCCCCTGGGCCCTGAAGCTTTCTTT
abundance: -; v_gene: TRBV15; j_gene: TRBJ1-3; d_gene: -; CDR3aa: CATSRDSLGDTIYF; CDR3nt: TGTGCCACCAGCAGAGATTCCCTCGGGGACACCATATATTTT
abundance: once; v_gene: TRBV7-6; j_gene: TRBJ1-1; d_gene: -; CDR3aa: CASSYKTGTQAFF; CDR3nt: TGTGCCAGCAGCTATAAAACAGGGACCCAAGCTTTCTTT
abundance: -; v_gene: TRBV12-5; j_gene: TRBJ1-1; d_gene: TRBD1; CDR3aa: CASSRGGYTEAFF; CDR3nt: TGTGCTAGTAGCAGGGGGGGGTACACTGAAGCTTTCTTT
abundance: -; v_gene: TRBV19; j_gene: TRBJ2-7; d_gene: -; CDR3aa: CASTTTWGSRQEQYF; CDR3nt: TGTGCCAGTACCACTACCTGGGGGAGTCGTCAAGAGCAGTACTTC
abundance: -; v_gene: TRBV27; j_gene: TRBJ2-5; d_gene: -; CDR3aa: CASSIRNQETQYF; CDR3nt: TGTGCCAGCAGTATAAGGAACCAAGAGACCCAGTACTTC
abundance: once; v_gene: TRBV5-8; j_gene: TRBJ2-2; d_gene: TRBD2; CDR3aa: CASSIPSGDNTGELFF; CDR3nt: TGTGCCAGCAGCATCCCTAGCGGGGATAACACCGGGGAGCTGTTTTTT
abundance: -; v_gene: TRBV10-2; j_gene: TRBJ1-6; d_gene: -; CDR3aa: CASSTTVYNSPLHF; CDR3nt: TGCGCCAGCAGCACGACTGTATATAATTCACCCCTCCACTTT
abundance: -; v_gene: TRBV6-1; j_gene: TRBJ1-2; d_gene: -; CDR3aa: CASSEAVISTHYGYTF; CDR3nt: TGTGCCAGCAGTGAAGCCGTGATCTCCACTCACTATGGCTACACCTTC
abundance: -; v_gene: TRBV4-1; j_gene: TRBJ1-1; d_gene: -; CDR3aa: CASSPQESTEAFF; CDR3nt: TGCGCCAGCAGCCCTCAGGAGAGCACTGAAGCTTTCTTT
abundance: -; v_gene: TRBV25-1; j_gene: TRBJ2-7; d_gene: TRBD1; CDR3aa: CASSEWGGQGPYEQYF; CDR3nt: TGTGCCAGCAGTGAATGGGGCGGACAGGGCCCCTACGAGCAGTACTTC
abundance: -; v_gene: TRBV7-2; j_gene: TRBJ1-6; d_gene: -; CDR3aa: CASSRDSNSPLHF; CDR3nt: TGTGCCAGCAGCCGTGACAGTAATTCACCCCTCCACTTT
abundance: once; v_gene: TRBV7-2; j_gene: TRBJ2-7; d_gene: -; CDR3aa: CASSLSQTYEQYF; CDR3nt: TGTGCCAGCAGCTTGAGTCAGACCTACGAGCAGTACTTC
abundance: -; v_gene: TRBV6-1; j_gene: TRBJ1-1; d_gene: -; CDR3aa: CASGHQNTEAFF; CDR3nt: TGTGCCAGTGGACACCAGAACACTGAAGCTTTCTTT
abundance: -; v_gene: TRBV2; j_gene: TRBJ2-7; d_gene: -; CDR3aa: CASSLTDGSSYEQYF; CDR3nt: TGTGCCAGCAGTTTGACCGACGGGAGCTCCTACGAGCAGTACTTC
abundance: -; v_gene: TRBV5-1; j_gene: TRBJ2-7; d_gene: TRBD1; CDR3aa: CASSQGTGGEQYF; CDR3nt: TGCGCCAGCAGCCAAGGGACAGGGGGCGAGCAGTACTTC
abundance: -; v_gene: TRBV14; j_gene: TRBJ2-2; d_gene: -; CDR3aa: CASSLRPGPTTTGELFF; CDR3nt: TGTGCCAGCAGCCTCCGTCCGGGACCCACGACCACCGGGGAGCTGTTTTTT
abundance: -; v_gene: TRBV7-8; j_gene: TRBJ1-1; d_gene: -; CDR3aa: CASSPIRGPEAFF; CDR3nt: TGTGCCAGCAGCCCAATACGGGGACCTGAAGCTTTCTTT
abundance: few; v_gene: TRBV7-2; j_gene: TRBJ1-5; d_gene: -; CDR3aa: CASSLGVGRRDQPQHF; CDR3nt: TGTGCCAGCAGCTTAGGGGTAGGCAGGCGAGATCAGCCCCAGCATTTT
abundance: -; v_gene: TRBV19; j_gene: TRBJ1-5; d_gene: TRBD1; CDR3aa: CASSTAGQGGNQPQHF; CDR3nt: TGTGCCAGTAGTACAGCAGGACAGGGCGGCAATCAGCCCCAGCATTTT
abundance: -; v_gene: TRBV15; j_gene: TRBJ2-5; d_gene: TRBD2; CDR3aa: CATSRETSGYQETQYF; CDR3nt: TGTGCCACCAGCAGGGAGACTAGCGGGTACCAAGAGACCCAGTACTTC
abundance: -; v_gene: TRBV5-1; j_gene: TRBJ1-1; d_gene: -; CDR3aa: CASSLGDMNTEAFF; CDR3nt: TGCGCCAGCAGCTTGGGGGATATGAACACTGAAGCTTTCTTT
abundance: -; v_gene: TRBV6-5; j_gene: TRBJ2-3; d_gene: TRBD2; CDR3aa: CASSYFLAGGGDTQYF; CDR3nt: TGTGCCAGCAGTTATTTTCTAGCGGGAGGGGGAGATACGCAGTATTTT
abundance: -; v_gene: TRBV10-3; j_gene: TRBJ2-7; d_gene: -; CDR3aa: CATRHGRDVSYEQYF; CDR3nt: TGTGCCACACGACACGGCCGGGACGTTTCTTACGAGCAGTACTTC
abundance: -; v_gene: TRBV11-2; j_gene: TRBJ2-1; d_gene: -; CDR3aa: CASSLGREPYNEQFF; CDR3nt: TGTGCCAGCAGCTTAGGCAGGGAACCCTACAATGAGCAGTTCTTC
abundance: once; v_gene: TRBV7-9; j_gene: TRBJ2-1; d_gene: -; CDR3aa: CASSLVPLYNEQFF; CDR3nt: TGTGCCAGCAGCCTAGTCCCTTTGTACAATGAGCAGTTCTTC
abundance: once; v_gene: TRBV2; j_gene: TRBJ1-2; d_gene: TRBD1; CDR3aa: CASSDGPGGQANYGYTF; CDR3nt: TGTGCCAGCAGTGATGGGCCAGGGGGCCAAGCTAACTATGGCTACACCTTC
abundance: -; v_gene: TRBV2; j_gene: TRBJ1-5; d_gene: -; CDR3aa: CASSGQGMGQPQHF; CDR3nt: TGTGCCAGCAGTGGGCAGGGTATGGGTCAGCCCCAGCATTTT
abundance: -; v_gene: TRBV7-2; j_gene: TRBJ1-1; d_gene: -; CDR3aa: CASLRPGLPPRNTEAFF; CDR3nt: TGTGCCAGCCTTCGTCCGGGACTCCCCCCGCGGAACACTGAAGCTTTCTTT
abundance: -; v_gene: TRBV13; j_gene: TRBJ1-2; d_gene: -; CDR3aa: CASSLRTGIYGYTF; CDR3nt: TGTGCCAGCAGCTTAAGGACGGGGATCTATGGCTACACCTTC
abundance: -; v_gene: TRBV29-1; j_gene: TRBJ1-2; d_gene: -; CDR3aa: CSVAPGPANGYTF; CDR3nt: TGCAGCGTTGCTCCCGGCCCGGCGAATGGCTACACCTTC
abundance: -; v_gene: TRBV23-1; j_gene: TRBJ2-3; d_gene: TRBD2; CDR3aa: CAGWRTSGTTDTQYF; CDR3nt: TGCGCCGGATGGAGGACTAGCGGAACCACAGATACGCAGTATTTT
abundance: -; v_gene: TRBV2; j_gene: TRBJ2-1; d_gene: -; CDR3aa: CASSGSSGTPGDEQFF; CDR3nt: TGTGCCAGCAGTGGGAGTTCGGGCACCCCGGGCGATGAGCAGTTCTTC
abundance: -; v_gene: TRBV7-9; j_gene: TRBJ2-5; d_gene: -; CDR3aa: CASSLGGSSVETQYF; CDR3nt: TGTGCCAGCAGCTTAGGGGGGAGTAGCGTTGAGACCCAGTACTTC
abundance: -; v_gene: TRBV5-1; j_gene: TRBJ1-2; d_gene: -; CDR3aa: CASSLEWGNGYTF; CDR3nt: TGCGCCAGCAGCTTGGAGTGGGGGAATGGCTACACCTTC
abundance: -; v_gene: TRBV11-3; j_gene: TRBJ1-5; d_gene: -; CDR3aa: CASSPGSNQPQHF; CDR3nt: TGTGCCAGCAGCCCGGGGAGTAATCAGCCCCAGCATTTT
abundance: -; v_gene: TRBV9; j_gene: TRBJ2-7; d_gene: -; CDR3aa: CASSVGAVSSYEQYF; CDR3nt: TGTGCCAGCAGCGTAGGGGCGGTTAGCTCCTACGAGCAGTACTTC
abundance: -; v_gene: TRBV18; j_gene: TRBJ1-2; d_gene: TRBD1; CDR3aa: CASSPRTGGENGYTF; CDR3nt: TGTGCCAGCTCACCACGTACAGGGGGGGAAAATGGCTACACCTTC
abundance: -; v_gene: TRBV2; j_gene: TRBJ2-7; d_gene: TRBD2; CDR3aa: CASSVGQGGVSYEQYF; CDR3nt: TGTGCCAGCAGTGTTGGGCAGGGAGGGGTAAGCTACGAGCAGTACTTC